This T cell receptor beta chain is from a study of early T cells in non-severe SARS-CoV-2 infection. Study context: Investigators sequenced bulk RNA drawn from unsorted whole blood, and chains remained unpaired.

TCRdb ran MiXCR on the 5' RACE reads and lists one entry per CDR3 protein. The sample yields about 56,000 distinct CDR3 sequences, around 15% seen once. After removal of 4 bases from V and 1 base from J, the junction contained 1 base not matched to a gene. The CDR3 length is 14 residues. This clonotype was observed at least ten times. The chain carries TRBV12-3 or TRBV12-4 and TRBJ2-3; 8 bases are a match to TRBD1. This material consisted of whole blood, taken at baseline. The receptor comes from an adult who was a healthcare worker with PCR-confirmed SARS-CoV-2 infection or an uninfected control (not recorded which). The DNA for the CDR3 is TGTGCCAGCAGTTCGGACAGGGGCACAGATACGCAGTATTTT. It translates to CASSSDRGTDTQYF.